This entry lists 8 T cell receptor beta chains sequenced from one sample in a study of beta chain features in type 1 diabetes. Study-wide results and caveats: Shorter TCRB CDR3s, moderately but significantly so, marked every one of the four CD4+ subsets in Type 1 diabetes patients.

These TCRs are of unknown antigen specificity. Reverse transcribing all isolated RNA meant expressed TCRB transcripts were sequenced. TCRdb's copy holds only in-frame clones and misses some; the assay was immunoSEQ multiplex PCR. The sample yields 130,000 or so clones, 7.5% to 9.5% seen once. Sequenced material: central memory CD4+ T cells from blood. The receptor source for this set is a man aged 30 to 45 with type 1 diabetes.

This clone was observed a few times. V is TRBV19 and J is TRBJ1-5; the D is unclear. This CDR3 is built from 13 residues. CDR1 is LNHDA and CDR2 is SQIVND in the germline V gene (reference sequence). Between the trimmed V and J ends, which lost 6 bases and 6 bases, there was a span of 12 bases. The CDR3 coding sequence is TGTGCCAGTAGGAACAGTCGTGGTCAGCCCCAGCATTTT. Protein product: CASRNSRGQPQHF.

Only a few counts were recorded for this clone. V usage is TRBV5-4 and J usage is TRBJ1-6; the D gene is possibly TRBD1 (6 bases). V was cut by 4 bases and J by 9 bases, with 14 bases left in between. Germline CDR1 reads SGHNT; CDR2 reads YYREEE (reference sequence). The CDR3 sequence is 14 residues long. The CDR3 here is CASSIRTESSPLHF. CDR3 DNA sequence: TGTGCCAGCAGCATAAGGACAGAGAGTTCACCCCTCCACTTT.

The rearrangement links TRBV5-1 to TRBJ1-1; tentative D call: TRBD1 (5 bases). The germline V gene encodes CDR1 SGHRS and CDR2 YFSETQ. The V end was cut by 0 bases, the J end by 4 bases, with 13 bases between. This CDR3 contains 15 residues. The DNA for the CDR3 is TGCGCCAGCAGCTTGGGACAGAATGAGGCCACTGAAGCTTTCTTT. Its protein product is CASSLGQNEATEAFF.

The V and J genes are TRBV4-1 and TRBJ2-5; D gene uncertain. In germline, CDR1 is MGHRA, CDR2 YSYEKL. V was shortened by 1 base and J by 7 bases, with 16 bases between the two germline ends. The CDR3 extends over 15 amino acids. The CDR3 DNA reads TGCGCCAGCAGCCAAGGAACCCTCCTCGTCGGGACCCAGTACTTC. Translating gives CASSQGTLLVGTQYF.

CDR3 in amino acids: CSVARSTEAFF. The CDR3 nucleotides are TGCAGCGTAGCTAGGAGCACTGAAGCTTTCTTT. The V call is TRBV29-1, the J call TRBJ1-1; D is uncertain. CDR3 size: 11 residues. Trimming pared 6 bases from V and 4 bases from J, leaving 9 bases between. Germline V gene lookup returns CDR1 SQVTM and CDR2 ANQGSEA.

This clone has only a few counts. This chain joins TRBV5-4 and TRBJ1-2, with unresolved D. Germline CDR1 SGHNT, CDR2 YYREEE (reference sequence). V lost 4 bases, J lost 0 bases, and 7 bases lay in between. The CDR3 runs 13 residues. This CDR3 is CASSPESNYGYTF. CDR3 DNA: TGTGCCAGCAGCCCAGAATCTAACTATGGCTACACCTTC.

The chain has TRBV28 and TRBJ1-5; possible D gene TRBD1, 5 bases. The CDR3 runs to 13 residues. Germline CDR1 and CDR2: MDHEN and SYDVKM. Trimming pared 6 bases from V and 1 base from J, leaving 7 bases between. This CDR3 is CASRRQSNQPQHF. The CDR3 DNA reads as TGTGCCAGCAGGCGACAGAGCAATCAGCCCCAGCATTTT. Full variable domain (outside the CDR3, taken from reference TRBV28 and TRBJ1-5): DVKVTQSSRYLVKRTGEKVFLECVQDMDHENMFWYRQDPGLGLRLIYFSYDVKMKEKGDIPEGYSVSREKKERFSLILESASTNQTSMYLCASRRQSNQPQHFGDGTRLSIL.

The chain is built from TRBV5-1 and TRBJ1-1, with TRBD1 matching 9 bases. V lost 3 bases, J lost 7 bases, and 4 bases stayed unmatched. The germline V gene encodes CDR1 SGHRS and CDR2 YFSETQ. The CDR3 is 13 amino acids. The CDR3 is CASSSTGGNEAFF. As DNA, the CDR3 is TGCGCCAGCAGCTCTACAGGGGGCAATGAAGCTTTCTTT.